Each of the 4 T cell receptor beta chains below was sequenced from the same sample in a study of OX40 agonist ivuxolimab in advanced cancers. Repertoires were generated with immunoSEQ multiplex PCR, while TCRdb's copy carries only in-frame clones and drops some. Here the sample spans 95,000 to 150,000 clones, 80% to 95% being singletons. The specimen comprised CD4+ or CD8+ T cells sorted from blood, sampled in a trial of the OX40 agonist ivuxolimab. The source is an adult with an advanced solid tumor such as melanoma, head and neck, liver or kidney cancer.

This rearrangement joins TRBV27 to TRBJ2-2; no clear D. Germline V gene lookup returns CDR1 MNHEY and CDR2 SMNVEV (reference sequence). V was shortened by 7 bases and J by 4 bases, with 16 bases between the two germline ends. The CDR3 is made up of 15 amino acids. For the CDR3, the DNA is TGTGCCAGCACCCCCCTAAGAAAGCGCACCGGGGAGCTGTTTTTT. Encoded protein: CASTPLRKRTGELFF.

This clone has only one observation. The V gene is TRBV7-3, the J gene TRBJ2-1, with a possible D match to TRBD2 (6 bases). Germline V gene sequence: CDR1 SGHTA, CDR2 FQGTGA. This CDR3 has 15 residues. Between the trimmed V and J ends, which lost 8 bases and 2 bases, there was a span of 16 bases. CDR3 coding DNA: TGTGCCAGCGCCTCTGGGGGAGGCCCCTACAATGAGCAGTTCTTC. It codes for CASASGGGPYNEQFF.

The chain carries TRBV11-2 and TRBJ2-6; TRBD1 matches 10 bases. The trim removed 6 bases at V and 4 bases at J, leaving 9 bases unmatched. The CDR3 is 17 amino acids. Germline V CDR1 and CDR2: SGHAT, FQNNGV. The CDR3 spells CASRPRQGARGANVLTF. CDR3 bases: TGTGCCAGCAGACCCAGACAGGGGGCGCGAGGGGCCAACGTCCTGACTTTC.

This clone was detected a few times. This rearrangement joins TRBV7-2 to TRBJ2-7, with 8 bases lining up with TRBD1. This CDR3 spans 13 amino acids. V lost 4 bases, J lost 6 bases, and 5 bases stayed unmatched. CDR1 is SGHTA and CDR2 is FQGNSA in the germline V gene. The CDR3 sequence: CASSSGTGIEQYF. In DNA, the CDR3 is TGTGCCAGCAGCTCGGGGACAGGAATCGAGCAGTACTTC.